The 7 T cell receptor beta chains presented below share a single source sample, sequenced in a study of blood T cell repertoires in COVID-19. Some clones are missing from TCRdb's copy, which holds only in-frame ones; the method was immunoSEQ multiplex PCR. The sample lists some 380,000 clones, about 89% occurring once. Sequencing was done on a sample of PBMCs or T cells enriched from blood (not recorded which). These receptors all come from a man aged 25-40 years who had recovered from COVID-19.

The gene calls are TRBV30 and TRBJ2-3, with 11 bases fitting TRBD2. The CDR3 covers 19 residues. CDR1 is GTSNPN and CDR2 is SVGIG in the germline V gene (reference sequence). The V segment lost 0 bases and the J segment 0 bases; nucleotides outside the gene matches: 11. The CDR3 here is CAWSVGLAGPGASTDTQYF. In DNA, the CDR3 is TGTGCCTGGAGTGTCGGACTAGCGGGTCCCGGGGCTAGCACAGATACGCAGTATTTT. Based on the CDR3 plus reference TRBV30 and TRBJ2-3, the full variable domain is SQTIHQWPATLVQPVGSPLSLECTVEGTSNPNLYWYRQAAGRGLQLLFYSVGIGQISSEVPQNLSASRPQDRQFILSSKKLLLSDSGFYLCAWSVGLAGPGASTDTQYFGPGTRLTVL.

The gene calls are TRBV10-3 and TRBJ1-5; D is unresolved. V was clipped by 8 bases and J by 7 bases, with 15 bases between them. The CDR3 extends over 13 amino acids. Germline CDR1 is ENHRY and CDR2 is SYGVKD. The CDR3 reads CAIGNEGRQPQHF. The CDR3, as DNA: TGTGCCATCGGCAATGAGGGCCGGCAGCCCCAGCATTTT.

J is TRBJ2-7 and V is TRBV27; maybe TRBD1 (5 bases). V gave up 3 bases and J gave up 7 bases, with 19 bases separating them. There are 15 residues in the CDR3. Germline CDR1 reads MNHEY; CDR2 reads SMNVEV (reference sequence). CDR3 nucleotide sequence: TGTGCCAGCAGTTTTATAGGGGCGCGGTTTCGGGAGCAGTACTTC. It is translated as CASSFIGARFREQYF.

This chain uses TRBV7-2 with TRBJ2-3; maybe TRBD2 (7 bases). The germline V gene has CDR1 SGHTA and CDR2 FQGNSA. The CDR3 totals 18 residues. Trimming shortened V by 3 bases and J by 3 bases, and 22 bases separated the two germline ends. CDR3 sequence: CASSLLGGRGATTDTQYF. DNA of the CDR3: TGTGCCAGCAGCTTGTTGGGGGGACGGGGGGCAACTACAGATACGCAGTATTTT.

The chain has TRBV5-1 and TRBJ1-2; 9 positions match TRBD1. Germline lookup yields CDR1 SGHRS and CDR2 YFSETQ. Trimming cost V 3 bases and J 7 bases; bases outside gene matches: 10. The CDR3 totals 15 residues. The CDR3 coding sequence is TGCGCCAGCAGCTCGACAGGGGGGGAATCGAGTGGCTACACCTTC. Translating gives CASSSTGGESSGYTF.

This clone was found once. The V call is TRBV2, the J call TRBJ1-5; no reliable D call. The CDR3 sequence is 14 residues long. The germline CDR1 and CDR2 sequences are SNHLY and FYNNEI. Trimming shortened V by 6 bases and J by 0 bases, and 9 bases separated the two germline ends. The CDR3 sequence is CASSAIYSNQPQHF. CDR3 bases: TGTGCCAGCAGCGCTATTTATAGCAATCAGCCCCAGCATTTT.

The chain joins TRBV3-1 (or the pseudogene TRBV3-2) to TRBJ2-5; no reliable D call. Germline assignment: CDR1 LGHDT and CDR2 YNNKEL (reference sequence). The CDR3 contains 14 residues. The V end lost 6 bases, the J end lost 1 base, and 12 bases lay between the germline ends. The CDR3 nucleotides are TGTGCCAGCAGATCGTCAGGCCCCCAAGAGACCCAGTACTTC. Amino acids: CASRSSGPQETQYF.